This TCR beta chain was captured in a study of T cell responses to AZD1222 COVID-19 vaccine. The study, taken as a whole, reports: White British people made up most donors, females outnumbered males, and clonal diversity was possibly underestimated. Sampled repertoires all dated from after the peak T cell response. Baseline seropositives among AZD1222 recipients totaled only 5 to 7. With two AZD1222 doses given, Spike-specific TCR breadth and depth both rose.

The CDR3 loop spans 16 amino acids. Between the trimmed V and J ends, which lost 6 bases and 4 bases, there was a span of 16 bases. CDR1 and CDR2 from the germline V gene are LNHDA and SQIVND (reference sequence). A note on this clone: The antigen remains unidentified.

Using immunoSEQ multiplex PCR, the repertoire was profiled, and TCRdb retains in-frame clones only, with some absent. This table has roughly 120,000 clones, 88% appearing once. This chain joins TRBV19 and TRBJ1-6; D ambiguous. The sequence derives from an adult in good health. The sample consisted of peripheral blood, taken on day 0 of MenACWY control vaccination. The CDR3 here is CASRPLGSQYNSPLHF. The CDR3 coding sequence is TGTGCCAGTAGGCCCCTCGGCAGCCAGTATAATTCACCCCTCCACTTT.